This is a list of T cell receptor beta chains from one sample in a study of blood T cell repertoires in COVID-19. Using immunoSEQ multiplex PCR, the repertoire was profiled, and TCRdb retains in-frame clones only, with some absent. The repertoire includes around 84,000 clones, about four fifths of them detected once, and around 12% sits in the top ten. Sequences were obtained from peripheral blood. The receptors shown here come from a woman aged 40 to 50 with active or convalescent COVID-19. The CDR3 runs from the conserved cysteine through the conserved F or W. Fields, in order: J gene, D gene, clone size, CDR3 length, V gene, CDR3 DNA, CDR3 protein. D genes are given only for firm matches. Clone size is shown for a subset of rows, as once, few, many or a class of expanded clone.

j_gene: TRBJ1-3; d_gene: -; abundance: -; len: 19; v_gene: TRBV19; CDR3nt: TGTGCCAGTAGTTCTCCCCGGCACTCAGGCCGGGGCTCTGGAAACACCATATATTTT; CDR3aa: CASSSPRHSGRGSGNTIYF
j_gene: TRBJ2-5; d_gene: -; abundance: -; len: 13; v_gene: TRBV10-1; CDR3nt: TGCGCCAGCAGTGCAGGGGAACTCGAGACCCAGTACTTC; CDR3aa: CASSAGELETQYF
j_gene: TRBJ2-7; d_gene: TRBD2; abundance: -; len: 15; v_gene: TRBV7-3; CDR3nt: TGTGCCAGCAGCTTGGGCGGGGGACTATCCTACGAGCAGTACTTC; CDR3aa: CASSLGGGLSYEQYF
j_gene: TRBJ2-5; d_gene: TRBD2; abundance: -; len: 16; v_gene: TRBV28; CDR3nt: TGTGCCAGCAGTCTCCGACTAGCGGAGACCCAAGAGACCCAGTACTTC; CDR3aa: CASSLRLAETQETQYF
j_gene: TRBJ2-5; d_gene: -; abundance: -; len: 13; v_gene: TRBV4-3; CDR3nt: TGCGCCAGCAGCCTTTTCCCGGGGGAGACCCAGTACTTC; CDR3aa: CASSLFPGETQYF
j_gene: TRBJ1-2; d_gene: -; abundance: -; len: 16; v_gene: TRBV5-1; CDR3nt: TGCGCCAGCAGCTTGGCCGCTGGTGACACTAACTATGGCTACACCTTC; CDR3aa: CASSLAAGDTNYGYTF
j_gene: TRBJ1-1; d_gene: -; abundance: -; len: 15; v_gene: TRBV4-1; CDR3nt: TGCGCCAGCAGCCAAGAGAGGGCGGGGTACACTGAAGCTTTCTTT; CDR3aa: CASSQERAGYTEAFF
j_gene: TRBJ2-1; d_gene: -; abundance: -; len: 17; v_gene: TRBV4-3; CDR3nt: TGCGCCAGCAGCCAAGATATGTTAGCGCAGGGGATATCTGAGCAGTTCTTC; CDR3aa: CASSQDMLAQGISEQFF
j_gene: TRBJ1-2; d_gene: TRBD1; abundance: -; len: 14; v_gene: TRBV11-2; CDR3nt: TGTGCCAGCAGCTCCCTGGGACAGGGCTTTGGCTACACCTTC; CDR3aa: CASSSLGQGFGYTF
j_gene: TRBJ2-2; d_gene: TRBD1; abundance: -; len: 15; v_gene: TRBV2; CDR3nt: TGTGCCAGCAGAGGGACAGGGGGGAACACCGGGGAGCTGTTTTTT; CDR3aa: CASRGTGGNTGELFF
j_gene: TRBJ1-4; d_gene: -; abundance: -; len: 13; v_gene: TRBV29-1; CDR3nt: TGCAGCGTTGAAGGGGCCGGGGATGAAAAACTGTTTTTT; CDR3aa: CSVEGAGDEKLFF
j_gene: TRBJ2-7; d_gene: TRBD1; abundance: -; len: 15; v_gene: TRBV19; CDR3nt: TGTGCCAGTAGTATGTCAACAGGGGTGTACTACGAGCAGTACTTC; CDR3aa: CASSMSTGVYYEQYF
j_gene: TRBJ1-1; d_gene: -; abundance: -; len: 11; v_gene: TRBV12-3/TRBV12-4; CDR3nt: TGTGCCAGCAGCACGGGTCATGGGGCTTTCTTT; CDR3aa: CASSTGHGAFF
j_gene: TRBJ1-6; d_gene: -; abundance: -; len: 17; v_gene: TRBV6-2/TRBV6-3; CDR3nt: TGTGCCAGCAGTCTGACAAACTCCGGGACTGGGGCTTCACCCCTCCACTTT; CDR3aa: CASSLTNSGTGASPLHF
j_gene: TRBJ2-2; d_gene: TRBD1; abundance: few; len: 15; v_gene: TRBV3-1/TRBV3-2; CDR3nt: TGTGCCAGCAGCCAAGATGGGGGACAGGCCGGGGAGCTGTTTTTT; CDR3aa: CASSQDGGQAGELFF
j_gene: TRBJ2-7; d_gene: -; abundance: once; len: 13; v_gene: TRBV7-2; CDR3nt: TGTGCCAGCAGTTTAGACAGGCTCTACGAGCAGTACTTC; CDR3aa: CASSLDRLYEQYF
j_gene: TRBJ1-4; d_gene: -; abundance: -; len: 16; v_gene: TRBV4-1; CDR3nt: TGCGCCAGCAGAAGGGGAGGTTTCCAGGGCAATGAAAAACTGTTTTTT; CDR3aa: CASRRGGFQGNEKLFF
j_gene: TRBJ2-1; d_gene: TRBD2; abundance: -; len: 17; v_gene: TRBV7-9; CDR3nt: TGTGCCAGCAGCCCCCCCGGACTAGCGGGTGTGGTCAATGAGCAGTTCTTC; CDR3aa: CASSPPGLAGVVNEQFF
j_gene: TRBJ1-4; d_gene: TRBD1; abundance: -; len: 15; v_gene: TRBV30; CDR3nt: TGTGCCTGGAGTGTATTTGGGACAGGGGGTGAAAAACTGTTTTTT; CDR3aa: CAWSVFGTGGEKLFF
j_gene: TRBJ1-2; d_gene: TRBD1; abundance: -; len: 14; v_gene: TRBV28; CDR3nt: TGTGCCAGCAGCCAGAGACAGGGGGCGGGAGGCTACACCTTC; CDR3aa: CASSQRQGAGGYTF
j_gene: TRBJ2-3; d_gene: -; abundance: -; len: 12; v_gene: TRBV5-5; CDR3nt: TGTGCCAGCAGCTTGGAACTAGCTACGCAGTATTTT; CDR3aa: CASSLELATQYF
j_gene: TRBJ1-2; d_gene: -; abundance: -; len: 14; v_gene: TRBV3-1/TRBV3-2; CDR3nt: TGTGCCAGCAGCCAACCGCGGGTAGCTGGTGGCTACACCTTC; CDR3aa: CASSQPRVAGGYTF
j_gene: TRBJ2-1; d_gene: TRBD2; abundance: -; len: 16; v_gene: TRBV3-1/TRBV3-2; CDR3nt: TGTGCCAGCAGCCAAGTTAGCGGGATTGTGTACAATGAGCAGTTCTTC; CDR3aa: CASSQVSGIVYNEQFF
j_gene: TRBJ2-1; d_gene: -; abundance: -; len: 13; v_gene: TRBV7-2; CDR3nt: TGTGCCAGCAGCTCGGGTCCCGACAATGAGCAGTTCTTC; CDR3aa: CASSSGPDNEQFF
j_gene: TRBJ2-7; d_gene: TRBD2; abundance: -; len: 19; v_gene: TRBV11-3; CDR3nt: TGTGCCAGCAGCTTAGCCCACCCGGGACTAGCGGGAGTCGGGGACGAGCAGTACTTC; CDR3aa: CASSLAHPGLAGVGDEQYF
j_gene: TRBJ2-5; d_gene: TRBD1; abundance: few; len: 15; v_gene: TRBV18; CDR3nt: TGTGCCAGCTCACCAAGGGGACAGGTGGAAGAGACCCAGTACTTC; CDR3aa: CASSPRGQVEETQYF
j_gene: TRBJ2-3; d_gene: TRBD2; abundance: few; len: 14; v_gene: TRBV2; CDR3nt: TGTGCCAGCATTAGCGGGAGCGGATTAGATACGCAGTATTTT; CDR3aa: CASISGSGLDTQYF
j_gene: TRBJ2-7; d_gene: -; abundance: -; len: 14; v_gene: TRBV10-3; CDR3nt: TGTGCCATCAGTCCTTCTGGCATCCCCTACGAGCAGTACTTC; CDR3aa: CAISPSGIPYEQYF
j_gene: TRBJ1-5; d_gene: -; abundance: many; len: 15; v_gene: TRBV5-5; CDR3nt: TGTGCCAGCAGCTTGACAGGGCATAGCAATCAGCCCCAGCATTTT; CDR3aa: CASSLTGHSNQPQHF
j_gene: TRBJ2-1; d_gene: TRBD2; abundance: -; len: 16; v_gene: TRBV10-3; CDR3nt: TGTGCCATCAGTGATCGTCTAACGGGAGGTTACAATGAGCAGTTCTTC; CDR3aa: CAISDRLTGGYNEQFF
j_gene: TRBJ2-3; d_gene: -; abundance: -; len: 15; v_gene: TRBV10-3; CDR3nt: TGTGCCATCAGCCGGGGGAGGGGGAACACAGATACGCAGTATTTT; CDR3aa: CAISRGRGNTDTQYF
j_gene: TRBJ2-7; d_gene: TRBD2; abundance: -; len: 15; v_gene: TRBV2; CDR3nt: TGTGCCAGCAGCCGCGGACTAGCGGGAACGGGTGAGCAGTACTTC; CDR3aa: CASSRGLAGTGEQYF
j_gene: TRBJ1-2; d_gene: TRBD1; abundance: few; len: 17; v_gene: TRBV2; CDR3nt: TGTGCCAGCAGTGAACCGAGACAGGGAGCTTCTAACTATGGCTACACCTTC; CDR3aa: CASSEPRQGASNYGYTF
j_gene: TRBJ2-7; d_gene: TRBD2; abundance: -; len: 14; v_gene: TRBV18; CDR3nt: TGTGCCAGCTCACCAACTAGCGGGACCGTCGAGCAGTACTTC; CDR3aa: CASSPTSGTVEQYF
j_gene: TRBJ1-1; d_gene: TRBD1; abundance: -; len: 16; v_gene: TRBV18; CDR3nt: TGTGCCAGCTCACCGACCTCTACCGGGACAGGACCTGTCGCTTTCTTT; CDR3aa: CASSPTSTGTGPVAFF
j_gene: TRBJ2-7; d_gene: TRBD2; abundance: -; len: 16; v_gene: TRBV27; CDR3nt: TGTGCCAGCAGTCCCCGGGTAGCGGGGGCCAGTAACGAGCAGTACTTC; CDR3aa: CASSPRVAGASNEQYF
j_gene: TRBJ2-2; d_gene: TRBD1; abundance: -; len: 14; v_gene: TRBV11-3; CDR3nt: TGTGCCAGCACGGACAGGTTACACACCGGGGAGCTGTTTTTT; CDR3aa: CASTDRLHTGELFF
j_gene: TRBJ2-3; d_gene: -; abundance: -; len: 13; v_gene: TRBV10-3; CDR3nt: TGTGCCATTAGTACAGGGAGCACAGATACGCAGTATTTT; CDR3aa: CAISTGSTDTQYF
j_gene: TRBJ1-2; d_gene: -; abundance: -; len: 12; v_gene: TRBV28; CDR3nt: TGTGCCAGCAGTTTGATTAGCTATGGCTACACCTTC; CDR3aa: CASSLISYGYTF
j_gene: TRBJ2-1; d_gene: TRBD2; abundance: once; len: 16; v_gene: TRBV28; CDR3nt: TGTGCCAGCAGACATTCGGGACTAGCGGGAGTCAGTGAGCAGTTCTTC; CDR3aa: CASRHSGLAGVSEQFF
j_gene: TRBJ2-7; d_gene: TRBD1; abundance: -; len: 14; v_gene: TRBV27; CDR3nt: TGTGCCAGCAGTTTAGGCGACAGGGGCTACGAGCAGTACTTC; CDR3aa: CASSLGDRGYEQYF
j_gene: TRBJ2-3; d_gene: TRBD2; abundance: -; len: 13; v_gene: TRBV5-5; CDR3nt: TGTGCCAGCAGCCCGGGGACTAGCAACACGCAGTATTTT; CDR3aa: CASSPGTSNTQYF
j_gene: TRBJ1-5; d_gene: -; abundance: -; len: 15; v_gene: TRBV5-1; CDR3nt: TGCGCCAGCAGCTTGGAGTCAGGGGAAGGTCAGCCCCAGCATTTT; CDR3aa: CASSLESGEGQPQHF
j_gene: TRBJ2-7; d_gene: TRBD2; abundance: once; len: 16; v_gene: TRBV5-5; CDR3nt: TGTGCCAGCAGCCATGCGGTGGGGACTAGCGGTAACGAGCAGTACTTC; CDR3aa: CASSHAVGTSGNEQYF
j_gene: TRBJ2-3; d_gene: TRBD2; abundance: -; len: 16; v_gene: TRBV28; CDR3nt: TGTGCCAGCAGTTTTCCTAGCGGGGCGTATGAAGATACGCAGTATTTT; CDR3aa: CASSFPSGAYEDTQYF
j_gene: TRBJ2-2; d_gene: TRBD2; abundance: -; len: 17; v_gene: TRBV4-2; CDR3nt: TGTGCCAGCAGCCAAGGAGCGGGGGGGCCCCACACCGGGGAGCTGTTTTTT; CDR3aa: CASSQGAGGPHTGELFF
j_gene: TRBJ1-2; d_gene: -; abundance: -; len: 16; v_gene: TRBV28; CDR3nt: TGTGCCAGCAGTTATACCGGCGGGGATACGAAGTTTGGCTACACCTTC; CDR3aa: CASSYTGGDTKFGYTF
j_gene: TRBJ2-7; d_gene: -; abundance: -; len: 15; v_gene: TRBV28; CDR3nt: TGTGCCAGCAGTTTAATCGGTCGCGGGAACTACGAGCAGTACTTC; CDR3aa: CASSLIGRGNYEQYF